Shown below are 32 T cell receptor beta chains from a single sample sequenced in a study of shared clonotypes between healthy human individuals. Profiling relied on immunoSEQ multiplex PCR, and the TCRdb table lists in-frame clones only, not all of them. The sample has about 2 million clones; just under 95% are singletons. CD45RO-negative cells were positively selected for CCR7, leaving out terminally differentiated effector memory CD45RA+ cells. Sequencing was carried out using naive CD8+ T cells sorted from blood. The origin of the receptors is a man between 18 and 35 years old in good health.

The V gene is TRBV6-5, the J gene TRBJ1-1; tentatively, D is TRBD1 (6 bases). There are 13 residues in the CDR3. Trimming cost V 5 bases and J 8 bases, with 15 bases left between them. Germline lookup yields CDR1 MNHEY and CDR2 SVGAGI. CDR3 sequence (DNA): TGTGCCAGCAGTCCCGGGACACTTGGAGAAGCTTTCTTT. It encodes CASSPGTLGEAFF.

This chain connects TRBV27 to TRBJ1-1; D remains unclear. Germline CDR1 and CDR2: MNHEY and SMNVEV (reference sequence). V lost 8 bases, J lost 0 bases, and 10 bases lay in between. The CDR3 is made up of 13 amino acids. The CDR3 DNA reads TGTGCCAGCGGGTACCCTATGAACACTGAAGCTTTCTTT. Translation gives CASGYPMNTEAFF.

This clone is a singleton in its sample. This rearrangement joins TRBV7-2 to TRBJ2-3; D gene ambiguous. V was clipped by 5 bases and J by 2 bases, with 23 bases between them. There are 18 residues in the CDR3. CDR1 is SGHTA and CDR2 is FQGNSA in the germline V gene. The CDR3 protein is CASSPNPDWGYHTDTQYF. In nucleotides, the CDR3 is TGTGCCAGCAGCCCCAACCCCGATTGGGGATACCACACAGATACGCAGTATTTT.

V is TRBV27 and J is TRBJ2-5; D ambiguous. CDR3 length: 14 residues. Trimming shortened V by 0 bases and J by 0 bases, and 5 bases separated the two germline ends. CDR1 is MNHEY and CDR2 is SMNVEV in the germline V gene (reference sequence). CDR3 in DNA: TGTGCCAGCAGTTTATCGCAGTACCAAGAGACCCAGTACTTC. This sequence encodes CASSLSQYQETQYF.

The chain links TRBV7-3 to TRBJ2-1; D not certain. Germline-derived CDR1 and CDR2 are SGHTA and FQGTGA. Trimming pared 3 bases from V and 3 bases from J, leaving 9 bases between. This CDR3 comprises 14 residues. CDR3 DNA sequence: TGTGCCAGCAGCTTGGGTCAGATCTACAATGAGCAGTTCTTC. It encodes CASSLGQIYNEQFF.

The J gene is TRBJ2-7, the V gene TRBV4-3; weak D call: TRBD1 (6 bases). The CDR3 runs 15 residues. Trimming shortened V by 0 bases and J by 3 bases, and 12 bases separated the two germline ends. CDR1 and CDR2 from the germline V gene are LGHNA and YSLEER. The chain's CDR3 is CASSQERGTHYEQYF. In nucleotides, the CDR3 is TGCGCCAGCAGCCAAGAGAGAGGGACACACTACGAGCAGTACTTC.

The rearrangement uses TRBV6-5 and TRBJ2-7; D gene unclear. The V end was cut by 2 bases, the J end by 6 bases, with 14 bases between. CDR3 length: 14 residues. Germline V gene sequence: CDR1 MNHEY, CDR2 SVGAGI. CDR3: CASSYATRGGEQYF. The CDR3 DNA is TGTGCCAGCAGTTACGCGACCCGCGGCGGCGAGCAGTACTTC.

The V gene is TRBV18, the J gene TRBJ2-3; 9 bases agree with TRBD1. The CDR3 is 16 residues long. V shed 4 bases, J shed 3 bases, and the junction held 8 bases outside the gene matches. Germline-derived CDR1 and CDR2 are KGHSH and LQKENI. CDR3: CASSQEETGGTDTQYF. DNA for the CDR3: TGTGCCAGCTCACAGGAGGAGACAGGGGGGACAGATACGCAGTATTTT.

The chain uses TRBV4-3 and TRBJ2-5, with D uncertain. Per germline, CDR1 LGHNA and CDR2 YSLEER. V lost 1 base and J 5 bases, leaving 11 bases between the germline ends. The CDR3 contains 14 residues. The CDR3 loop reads CASSQVSRVETQYF. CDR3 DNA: TGCGCCAGCAGCCAAGTATCCCGGGTGGAGACCCAGTACTTC.

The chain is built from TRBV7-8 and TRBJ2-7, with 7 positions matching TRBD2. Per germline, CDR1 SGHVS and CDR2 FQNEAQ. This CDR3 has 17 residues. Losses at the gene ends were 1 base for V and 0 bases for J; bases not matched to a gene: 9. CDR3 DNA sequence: TGTGCCAGCAGCTTAGGCCAGCTGAGCGGGACCTCCTACGAGCAGTACTTC. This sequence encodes CASSLGQLSGTSYEQYF.

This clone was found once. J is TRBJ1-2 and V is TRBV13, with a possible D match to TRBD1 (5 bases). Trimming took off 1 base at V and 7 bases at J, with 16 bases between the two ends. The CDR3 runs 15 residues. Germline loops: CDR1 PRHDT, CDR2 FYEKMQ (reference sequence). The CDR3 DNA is TGTGCCAGCAGCTTAGAAGTCGAACAGGACCCTGGCTACACCTTC. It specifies CASSLEVEQDPGYTF.

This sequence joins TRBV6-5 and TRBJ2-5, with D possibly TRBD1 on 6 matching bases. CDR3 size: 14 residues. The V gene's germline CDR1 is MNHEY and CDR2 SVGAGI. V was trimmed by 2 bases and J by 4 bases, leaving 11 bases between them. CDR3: CASSYGGYPETQYF. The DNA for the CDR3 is TGTGCCAGCAGTTACGGGGGCTATCCAGAGACCCAGTACTTC.

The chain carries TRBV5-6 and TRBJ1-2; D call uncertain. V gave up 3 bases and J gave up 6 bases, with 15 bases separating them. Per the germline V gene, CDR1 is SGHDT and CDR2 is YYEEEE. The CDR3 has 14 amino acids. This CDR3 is CASSWASSNDGYTF. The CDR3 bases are TGTGCCAGCAGCTGGGCCTCGTCGAATGATGGCTACACCTTC.

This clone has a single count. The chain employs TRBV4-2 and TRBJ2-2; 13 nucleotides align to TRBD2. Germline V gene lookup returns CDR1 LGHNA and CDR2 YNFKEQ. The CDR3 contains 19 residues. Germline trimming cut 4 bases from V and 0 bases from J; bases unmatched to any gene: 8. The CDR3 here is CASSLGLAGEPTNTGELFF. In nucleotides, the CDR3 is TGTGCCAGCAGCCTCGGACTAGCGGGAGAACCTACGAACACCGGGGAGCTGTTTTTT.

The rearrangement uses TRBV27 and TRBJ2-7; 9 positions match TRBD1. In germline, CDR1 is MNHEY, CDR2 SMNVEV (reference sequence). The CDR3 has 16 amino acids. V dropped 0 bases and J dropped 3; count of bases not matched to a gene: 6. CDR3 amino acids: CASSLSIGTGNYEQYF. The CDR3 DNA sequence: TGTGCCAGCAGTTTATCAATCGGGACAGGGAACTACGAGCAGTACTTC.

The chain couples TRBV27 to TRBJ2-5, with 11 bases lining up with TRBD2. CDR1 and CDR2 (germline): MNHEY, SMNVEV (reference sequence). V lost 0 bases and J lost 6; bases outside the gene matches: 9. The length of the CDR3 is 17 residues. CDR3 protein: CASSLSLAGGVGKTQYF. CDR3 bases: TGTGCCAGCAGTTTATCTCTAGCGGGAGGCGTCGGAAAGACCCAGTACTTC.

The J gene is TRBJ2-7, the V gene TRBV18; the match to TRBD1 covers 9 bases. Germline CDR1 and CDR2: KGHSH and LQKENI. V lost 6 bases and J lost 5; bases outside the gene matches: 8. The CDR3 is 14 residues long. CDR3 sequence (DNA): TGTGCCAGCTCTGCCGGGACAGGGAGGCACGAGCAGTACTTC. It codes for CASSAGTGRHEQYF.

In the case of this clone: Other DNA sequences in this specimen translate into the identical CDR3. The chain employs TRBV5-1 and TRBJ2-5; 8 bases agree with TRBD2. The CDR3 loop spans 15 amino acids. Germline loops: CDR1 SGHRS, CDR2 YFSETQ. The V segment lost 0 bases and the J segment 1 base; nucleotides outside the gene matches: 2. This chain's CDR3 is CASSLALAGQETQYF. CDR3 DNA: TGCGCCAGCAGCTTGGCGCTAGCGGGCCAAGAGACCCAGTACTTC. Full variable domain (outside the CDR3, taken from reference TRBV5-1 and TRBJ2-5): KAGVTQTPRYLIKTRGQQVTLSCSPISGHRSVSWYQQTPGQGLQFLFEYFSETQRNKGNFPGRFSGRQFSNSRSEMNVSTLELGDSALYLCASSLALAGQETQYFGPGTRLLVL.

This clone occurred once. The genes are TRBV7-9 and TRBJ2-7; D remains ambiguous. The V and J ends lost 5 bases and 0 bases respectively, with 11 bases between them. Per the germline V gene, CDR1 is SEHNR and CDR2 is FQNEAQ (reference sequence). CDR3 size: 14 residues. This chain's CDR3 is CASSPTGISYEQYF. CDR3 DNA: TGTGCCAGCAGCCCAACGGGTATCTCCTACGAGCAGTACTTC.

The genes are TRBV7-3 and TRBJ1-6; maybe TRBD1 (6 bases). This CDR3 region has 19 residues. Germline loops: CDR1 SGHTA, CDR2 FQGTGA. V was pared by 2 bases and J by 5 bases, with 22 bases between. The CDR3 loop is CASSLVGGKRVKNNSPLHF. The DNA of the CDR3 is TGTGCCAGCAGCTTAGTTGGGGGCAAGCGGGTGAAGAATAATTCACCCCTCCACTTT.

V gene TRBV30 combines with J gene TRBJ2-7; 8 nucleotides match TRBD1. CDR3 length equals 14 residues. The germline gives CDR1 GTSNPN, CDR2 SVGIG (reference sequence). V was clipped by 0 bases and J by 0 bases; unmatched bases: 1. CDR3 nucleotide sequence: TGTGCCTGGAGTGTCGACAGGGGCTCCTACGAGCAGTACTTC. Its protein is CAWSVDRGSYEQYF.

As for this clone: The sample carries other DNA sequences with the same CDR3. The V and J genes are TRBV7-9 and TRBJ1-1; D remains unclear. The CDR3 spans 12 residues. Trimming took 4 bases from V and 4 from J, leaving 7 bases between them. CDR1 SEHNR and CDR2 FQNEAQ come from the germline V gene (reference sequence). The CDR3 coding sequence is TGTGCCAGCAGCTCGCTAGGCACTGAAGCTTTCTTT. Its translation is CASSSLGTEAFF.

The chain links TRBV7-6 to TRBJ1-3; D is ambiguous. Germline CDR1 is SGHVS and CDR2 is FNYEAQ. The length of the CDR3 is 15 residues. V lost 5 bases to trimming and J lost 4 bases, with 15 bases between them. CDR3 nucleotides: TGTGCCAGCAGCCCCTCCCTAGGGCACGGAAACACCATATATTTT. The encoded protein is CASSPSLGHGNTIYF. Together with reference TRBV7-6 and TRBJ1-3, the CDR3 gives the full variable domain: GAGVSQSPRYKVTKRGQDVALRCDPISGHVSLYWYRQALGQGPEFLTYFNYEAQQDKSGLPNDRFSAERPEGSISTLTIQRTEQRDSAMYRCASSPSLGHGNTIYFGEGSWLTVV.

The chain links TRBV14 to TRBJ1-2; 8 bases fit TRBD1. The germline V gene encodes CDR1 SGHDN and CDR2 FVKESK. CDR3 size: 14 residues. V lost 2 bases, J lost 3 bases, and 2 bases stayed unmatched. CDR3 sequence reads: CASSQPQGDYGYTF. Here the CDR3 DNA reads TGTGCCAGCAGCCAACCACAGGGGGACTATGGCTACACCTTC.

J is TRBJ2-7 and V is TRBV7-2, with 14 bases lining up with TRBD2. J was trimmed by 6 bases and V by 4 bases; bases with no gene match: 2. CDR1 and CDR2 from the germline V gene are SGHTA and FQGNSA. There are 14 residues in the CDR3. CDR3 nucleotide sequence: TGTGCCAGCAGCTCCGGACTAGCGGGAGGCGAGCAGTACTTC. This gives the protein CASSSGLAGGEQYF.

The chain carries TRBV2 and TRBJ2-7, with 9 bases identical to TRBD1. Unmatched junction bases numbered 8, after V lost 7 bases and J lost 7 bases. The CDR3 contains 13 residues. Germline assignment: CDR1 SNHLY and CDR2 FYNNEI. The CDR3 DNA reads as TGTGCCAGCAAACCGGGACAGGGATCGGAGCAGTACTTC. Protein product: CASKPGQGSEQYF.

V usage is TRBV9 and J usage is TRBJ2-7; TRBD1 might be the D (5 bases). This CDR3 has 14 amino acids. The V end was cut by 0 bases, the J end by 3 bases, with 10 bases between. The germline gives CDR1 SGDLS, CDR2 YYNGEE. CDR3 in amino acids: CASSVDSRDYEQYF. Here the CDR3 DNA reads TGTGCCAGCAGCGTAGATAGCAGGGACTACGAGCAGTACTTC. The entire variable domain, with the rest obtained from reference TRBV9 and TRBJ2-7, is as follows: DSGVTQTPKHLITATGQRVTLRCSPRSGDLSVYWYQQSLDQGLQFLIQYYNGEERAKGNILERFSAQQFPDLHSELNLSSLELGDSALYFCASSVDSRDYEQYFGPGTRLTVT.

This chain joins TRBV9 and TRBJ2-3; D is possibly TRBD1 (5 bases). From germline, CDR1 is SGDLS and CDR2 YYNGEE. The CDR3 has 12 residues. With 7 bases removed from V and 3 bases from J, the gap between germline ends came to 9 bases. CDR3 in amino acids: CASADTTDTQYF. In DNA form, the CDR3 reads TGTGCCAGCGCGGACACGACAGATACGCAGTATTTT. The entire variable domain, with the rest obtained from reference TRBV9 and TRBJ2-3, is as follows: DSGVTQTPKHLITATGQRVTLRCSPRSGDLSVYWYQQSLDQGLQFLIQYYNGEERAKGNILERFSAQQFPDLHSELNLSSLELGDSALYFCASADTTDTQYFGPGTRLTVL.

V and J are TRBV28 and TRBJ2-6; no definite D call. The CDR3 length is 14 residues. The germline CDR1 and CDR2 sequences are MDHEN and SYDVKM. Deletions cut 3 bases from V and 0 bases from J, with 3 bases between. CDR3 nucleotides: TGTGCCAGCAGTTTGATCTCTGGGGCCAACGTCCTGACTTTC. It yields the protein CASSLISGANVLTF.

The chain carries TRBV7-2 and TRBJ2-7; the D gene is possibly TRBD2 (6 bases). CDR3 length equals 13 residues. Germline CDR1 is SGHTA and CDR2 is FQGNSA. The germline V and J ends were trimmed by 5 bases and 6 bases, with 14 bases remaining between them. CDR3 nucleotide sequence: TGTGCCAGCAGCCTGGGGGAGGCGTTCGAGCAGTACTTC. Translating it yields CASSLGEAFEQYF.

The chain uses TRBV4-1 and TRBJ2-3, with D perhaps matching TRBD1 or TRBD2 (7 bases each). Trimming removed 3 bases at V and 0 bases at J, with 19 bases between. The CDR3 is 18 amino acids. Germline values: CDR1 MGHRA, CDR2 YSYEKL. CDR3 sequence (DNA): TGCGCCAGCAGCCAGGCGCAGGGGGACTATTCTAGCACAGATACGCAGTATTTT. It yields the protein CASSQAQGDYSSTDTQYF.

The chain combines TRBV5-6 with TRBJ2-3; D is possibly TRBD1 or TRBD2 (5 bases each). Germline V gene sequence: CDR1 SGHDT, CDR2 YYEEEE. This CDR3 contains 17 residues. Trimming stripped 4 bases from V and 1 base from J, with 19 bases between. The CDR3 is CASSQPGPEEGTDTQYF. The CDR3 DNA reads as TGTGCCAGCAGCCAACCGGGACCCGAGGAGGGCACAGATACGCAGTATTTT.